The text below deals with one T cell receptor (beta chain). Its antigen remains unknown. The sample comes from a study of cytomegalovirus exposure and HLA in healthy donors. Study-level points and caveats: The study put some 160 TCR beta chains on its list as cytomegalovirus-associated. The finding came from a later analysis; first-cohort TCR clusters tended to co-occur in the approximately 120 validation repertoires.

Produced via immunoSEQ multiplex PCR; TCRdb's table is partial and in-frame only. The sample carries about 110,000 clones, roughly 95% recorded once. The CDR3 extends over 15 amino acids. Germline V gene data show CDR1 as SGHRS and CDR2 as YFSETQ. V gave up 4 bases and J gave up 7 bases; unmatched junction bases: 8. The chain employs TRBV5-1 and TRBJ2-1; 10 bases match TRBD2. The sequenced sample consisted of PBMCs. This clonotype was sampled from a woman between 18 and 30 years old in good health and CMV-seronegative. CDR3 in amino acids: CASSNPSGGANEQFF. CDR3 nucleotides: TGCGCCAGCAGCAATCCCAGCGGGGGGGCGAATGAGCAGTTCTTC.